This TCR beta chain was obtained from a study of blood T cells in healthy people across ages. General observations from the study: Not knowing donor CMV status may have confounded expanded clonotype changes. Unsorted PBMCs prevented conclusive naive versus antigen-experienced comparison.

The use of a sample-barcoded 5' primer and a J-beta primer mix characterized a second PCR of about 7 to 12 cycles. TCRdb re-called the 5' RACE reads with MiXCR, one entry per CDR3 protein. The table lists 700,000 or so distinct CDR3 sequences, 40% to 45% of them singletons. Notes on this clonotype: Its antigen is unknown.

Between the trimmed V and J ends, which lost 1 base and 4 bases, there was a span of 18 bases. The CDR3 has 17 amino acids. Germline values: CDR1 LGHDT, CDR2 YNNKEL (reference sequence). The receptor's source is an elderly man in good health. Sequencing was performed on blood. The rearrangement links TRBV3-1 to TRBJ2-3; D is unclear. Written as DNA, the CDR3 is TGTGCCAGCAGCCAAGGCGACGGCATGAGCCCCCCAGATACGCAGTATTTT. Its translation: CASSQGDGMSPPDTQYF.